This TCR beta chain stems from a study of CD8+CD57+ T cells in acquired aplastic anemia. This CDR3 is 18 amino acids long. Trimming pared 1 base from V and 14 bases from J, leaving 33 bases between. Germline CDR1 is DFQATT and CDR2 is SNEGSKA (reference sequence). Study findings and constraints: Patients and controls had CD8+ Simpson's diversity values that were not significantly distinct. Overlap between patients and controls comprised about 28 CD8+ CDR3 sequences.

The TCR beta profiling, which covered VDJ combination and CDR3 sequence, was carried out using genomic DNA as the template. TCRdb processed the reads anew with MiXCR; each CDR3 protein has one entry. The data contain just over 200,000 distinct CDR3 sequences, 65% of them singletons. Patients chosen for sequencing had shown CD8+CD57+ cell expansion by flow cytometry. The enrolled patients all had severe acquired aplastic anemia. On this clonotype: Antigen: not known.

The genes are TRBV20-1 and TRBJ1-5, with D perhaps matching TRBD1 (6 bases). Sequencing was performed on sorted CD4+, CD8+, or CD8+CD57+ T cells (not recorded which) from PBMCs. The receptor was isolated from a human donor with aplastic anemia. CDR3 sequence: CSARAPSNWRGATYNEHF. For the CDR3, the DNA is TGCAGTGCTAGAGCTCCCTCTAACTGGCGGGGGGCAACGTACAATGAGCATTTT.